The entry below describes one TCR beta chain. Its antigen is not identified. The genomic DNA of each subset was split evenly across several immunoSEQ plates. Assay: immunoSEQ multiplex PCR; the TCRdb copy retains only in-frame clones and omits some. The sample yields about 1.1 million clones, around three quarters seen once. This CDR3 comprises 15 residues. With 6 bases removed from V and 4 bases from J, the gap between germline ends came to 16 bases. Germline assignment: CDR1 MDHEN and CDR2 SYDVKM. Caucasian adults living in Nashville, Tennessee, provided all samples. This sample was included in a study of shared clonotypes between healthy human individuals. Study conclusions and caveats: What naive subsets generally showed was a larger estimated richness than memory subsets showed.

This chain uses TRBV28 with TRBJ1-5; D gene ambiguous. The sequenced material came from memory CD4+ T cells from PBMCs. Sample subset: CD45RA-negative fraction. The receptor was isolated from a young man in good health. Some clones in this sample may be carry-over from other donors' samples. In nucleotides, the CDR3 is TGTGCCAGCAGCGACCTCGGTTCCGGGAATCAGCCCCAGCATTTT. It encodes CASSDLGSGNQPQHF.